The present T cell receptor (beta chain) was sequenced within a study of T-cell reconstitution after alpha-beta-depleted transplantation in children. Overall study results and limits: One year post-transplant, T-cell counts and diversity were largely derived from T cells produced anew.

Unique molecular identifiers were used in preparing the TCRbeta library. TCRdb fed the PCR reads into MiXCR, producing one record per CDR3 protein. This sample has roughly 350,000 distinct CDR3 sequences, with 15% to 20% found just once. This clonotype has just a few counts. Its antigen is not identified. V shed 3 bases, J shed 5 bases, and the junction held 4 bases outside the gene matches. Germline CDR1 reads SGHTA; CDR2 reads FQGNSA. The CDR3 contains 14 residues. V usage is TRBV7-2 and J usage is TRBJ2-7, with 10 bases matching TRBD2. The sequence was obtained from a male patient aged 2-10 years who had a stem cell transplant for acute lymphoblastic leukemia, so the T cells may come from the graft donor. This specimen consisted of PBMCs, mostly from graft donor cells, obtained 360 days after TCRalphabeta/CD19-depleted stem cell transplant. This CDR3 is CASSFLGLADEQYF. The CDR3 DNA follows: TGTGCCAGCAGCTTCCTCGGACTAGCGGACGAGCAGTACTTC.